Detailed here is one T cell receptor (beta chain). Its antigen is currently unknown. The data originate from a study of breast tumors, draining lymph nodes, adjacent tissues. TCRdb re-derived calls from the multiplex PCR reads in MiXCR, one entry per CDR3 protein. The table has 70,000 to 95,000 distinct CDR3 sequences, about 20% seen once. The ends lost 2 bases at V and 2 bases at J; junction bases unmatched: 12. The CDR3 is made up of 19 amino acids. CDR1 and CDR2 (germline): MNHNS, SASEGT. Overall study results and limits: Tumor TCR diversity was below lymph nodes but above nontumor tissue. Most tumor T cells seemingly derive from lymph node, then expand in tumor.

Breast cancer patients provided tissue from their axillary draining lymph nodes. Sequencing used axillary lymph node tissue. The clonotype was recovered from a female donor with breast cancer. Some clones in this sample may be carry-over from other donors' samples. The chain has TRBV6-1 and TRBJ2-3; 11 positions agree with TRBD2. The chain's CDR3 is CASSETPPGTSGSTDTQYF. CDR3 nucleotide sequence: TGTGCCAGCAGTGAAACCCCCCCCGGGACTAGCGGATCCACAGATACGCAGTATTTT.